This entry features one TCR beta chain sequence. The sample belongs to a study of blood T cell repertoires in COVID-19. In the study overall: The United States, Italy and Spain provided the acute and convalescent COVID-19 samples. PBMCs, B-cell-depleted T cells, or T cells provided the cDNA or gDNA that made up the material.

Per the study methods: Estimates of nucleated cell counts were drawn from the amplification of reference gene primers. Profiling relied on immunoSEQ multiplex PCR, and the TCRdb table lists in-frame clones only, not all of them. Clone size and the V and J calls come from that table; the DNA yielded D and trimming. The table includes about 190,000 clones, 78% detected once. This CDR3 has 13 amino acids. Trimming removed 7 bases at V and 6 bases at J, with 12 bases between. This clonotype was sampled from a woman older than 75 with active or convalescent COVID-19. This sequence joins TRBV12-3 or TRBV12-4 and TRBJ1-4; perhaps TRBD1 as D (6 bases). Sequencing was done on a sample of peripheral blood. CDR3 loop: CASNYRVDEKLFF. The CDR3 DNA sequence: TGTGCCAGCAATTACAGGGTTGATGAAAAACTGTTTTTT.